This T cell receptor beta chain originates from a study of blood T cell repertoires in COVID-19. The method was immunoSEQ multiplex PCR; TCRdb's version includes in-frame clones alone and lacks a portion of them. Among 310,000 or so clones, about 87% were seen once, and the ten largest hold just over 9.5%. The CDR3 spans 14 residues. In germline, CDR1 is SGHRS, CDR2 YFSETQ. The V and J ends lost 0 bases and 5 bases, in that order; junction bases with no gene match: 4. The source of this sequence is a young man with COVID-19, enrolled during active disease. The chain links TRBV5-1 to TRBJ2-5; 7 nucleotides align to TRBD2. Input material: peripheral blood. The CDR3 is CASSLAGEGETQYF. In nucleotides, the CDR3 is TGCGCCAGCAGCTTGGCTGGGGAGGGGGAGACCCAGTACTTC.